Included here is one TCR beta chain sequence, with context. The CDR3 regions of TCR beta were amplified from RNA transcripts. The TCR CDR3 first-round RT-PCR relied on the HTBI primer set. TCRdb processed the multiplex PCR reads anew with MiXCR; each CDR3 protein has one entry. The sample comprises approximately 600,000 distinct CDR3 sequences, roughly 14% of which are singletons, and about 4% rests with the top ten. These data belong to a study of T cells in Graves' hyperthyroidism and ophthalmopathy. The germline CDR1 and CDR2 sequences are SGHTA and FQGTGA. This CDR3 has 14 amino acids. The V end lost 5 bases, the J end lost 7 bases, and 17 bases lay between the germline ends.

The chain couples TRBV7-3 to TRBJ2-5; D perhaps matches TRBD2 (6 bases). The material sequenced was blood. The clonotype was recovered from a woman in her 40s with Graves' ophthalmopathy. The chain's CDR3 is CASSPGLYVGTQYF. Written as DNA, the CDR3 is TGTGCCAGCAGCCCGGGACTCTACGTCGGGACCCAGTACTTC.